The next 19 T cell receptor beta chains were all read from a single sample in a study of T cells in Graves' hyperthyroidism and ophthalmopathy. Amplification of TCR beta CDR3 regions used RNA as the template. The HTBI primer set served for first-round RT-PCR of the TCR CDR3. TCRdb reprocessed the multiplex PCR reads with MiXCR, giving one entry per CDR3 protein. The sample yields a few hundred thousand distinct CDR3 sequences, around 15% seen once. The sample taken for sequencing was blood. The receptors were sampled from a woman aged 40 to 49 with Graves' hyperthyroidism.

This clonotype was counted ten times or more. The chain is built from TRBV3-1 and TRBJ1-1; weak D call: TRBD1 (5 bases). V lost 3 bases and J 1 base, leaving 12 bases between the germline ends. In germline, CDR1 is LGHDT, CDR2 YNNKEL (reference sequence). This CDR3 region has 15 residues. CDR3 amino acids: CASSHQRTTNTEAFF. DNA for the CDR3: TGTGCCAGCAGCCATCAAAGGACAACGAACACTGAAGCTTTCTTT. The whole variable domain, filled in from reference TRBV3-1 and TRBJ1-1, reads DTAVSQTPKYLVTQMGNDKSIKCEQNLGHDTMYWYKQDSKKFLKIMFSYNNKELIINETVPNRFSPKSPDKAHLNLHINSLELGDSAVYFCASSHQRTTNTEAFFGQGTRLTVV.

This clonotype was recorded at least ten times. The chain recombines TRBV2 with TRBJ1-1; D gene uncertain. The CDR3 extends over 13 amino acids. V was pared by 5 bases and J by 0 bases, with 7 bases between. Per germline, CDR1 SNHLY and CDR2 FYNNEI. CDR3 DNA sequence: TGTGCCAGCAGTATTGACCTGAACACTGAAGCTTTCTTT. It encodes CASSIDLNTEAFF.

Ten or more counts support this clonotype. The chain combines TRBV18 with TRBJ2-7; tentatively, D is TRBD2 (7 bases). V lost 0 bases and J 6 bases, leaving 21 bases between the germline ends. Germline assignment: CDR1 KGHSH and CDR2 LQKENI. The CDR3 spans 17 residues. Here the CDR3 reads CASSPPSRGGSSGEQYF. CDR3 DNA: TGTGCCAGCTCACCACCGAGTAGGGGGGGCTCTTCAGGCGAGCAGTACTTC.

The chain joins TRBV7-8 to TRBJ2-5, with 8 bases that match TRBD2. Germline loops: CDR1 SGHVS, CDR2 FQNEAQ. The CDR3 length is 17 residues. The V segment lost 1 base and the J segment 1 base; nucleotides outside the gene matches: 8. Written as DNA, the CDR3 is TGTGCCAGCAGCTTAGACGAGGTAGCGGGACCCCAAGAGACCCAGTACTTC. The encoded protein is CASSLDEVAGPQETQYF.

This clonotype was picked up many times. The V call is TRBV6-1, the J call TRBJ2-1; 8 nucleotides agree with TRBD1. The CDR3 runs 15 residues. The V segment lost 6 bases and the J segment 4 bases; nucleotides outside the gene matches: 8. The germline V gene encodes CDR1 MNHNS and CDR2 SASEGT. The CDR3 here is CASRTGTGTYNEQFF. The CDR3 DNA is TGTGCCAGCAGAACCGGGACAGGTACTTACAATGAGCAGTTCTTC.

This clonotype turned up a few times. The genes are TRBV9 and TRBJ2-1; D gene unclear. The V and J ends lost 4 bases and 6 bases respectively, with 8 bases between them. The CDR3 is 12 residues long. Germline assignment: CDR1 SGDLS and CDR2 YYNGEE. The CDR3 coding sequence is TGTGCCAGCAGCTCCGAATCCAATGAGCAGTTCTTC. It is translated as CASSSESNEQFF.

The chain joins TRBV6-2 or TRBV6-3 to TRBJ2-4; D uncertain. Germline loops: CDR1 MNHEY, CDR2 SVGEGT. CDR3 size: 13 residues. V lost 2 bases to trimming and J lost 8 bases, with 10 bases between them. Here the CDR3 DNA reads TGTGCCAGCAGTTACGTCTTTAGGGACATTCAGTACTTC. Translating it yields CASSYVFRDIQYF.

This clonotype was seen many times. The V and J genes are TRBV6-1 and TRBJ1-2; D remains ambiguous. The CDR3 is 12 residues long. CDR1 and CDR2 from the germline V gene are MNHNS and SASEGT. Trimming pared 7 bases from V and 5 bases from J, leaving 11 bases between. The CDR3: CASTNAGYGYTF. The CDR3 region has the DNA TGTGCCAGCACCAACGCTGGGTATGGCTACACCTTC.

Many counts were recorded for this clonotype. The V and J genes are TRBV5-5 and TRBJ2-3; TRBD2 matches at 7 bases. This CDR3 spans 15 amino acids. V shed 4 bases and J 4 bases; nucleotides not matched to a gene: 9. Germline CDR1 is SGHKS and CDR2 is YYEKEE (reference sequence). The CDR3 DNA follows: TGTGCCAGCAGCCTCGGGGGGATGGCGGCAGATACGCAGTATTTT. Amino acids: CASSLGGMAADTQYF. Looking up the rest from reference TRBV5-5 and TRBJ2-3 gives the full variable domain: DAGVTQSPTHLIKTRGQQVTLRCSPISGHKSVSWYQQVLGQGPQFIFQYYEKEERGRGNFPDRFSARQFPNYSSELNVNALLLGDSALYLCASSLGGMAADTQYFGPGTRLTVL.

This clonotype showed up just a few times. The V call is TRBV29-1, the J call TRBJ2-1; D is perhaps TRBD2 (6 bases). The V end was cut by 3 bases, the J end by 12 bases, with 15 bases between. CDR3 size: 12 residues. CDR1 is SQVTM, CDR2 ANQGSEA, per germline. CDR3 nucleotides: TGCAGCGTTGACTCGGGGCTGGAGGGGCAGTTCTTC. Translation: CSVDSGLEGQFF.

In the case of this clonotype: Sequence at one end of the junction differs from germline and may be a read error. The rearrangement links TRBV5-4 to TRBJ2-1; TRBD2 agrees at 12 bases. This CDR3 has 15 amino acids. From germline, CDR1 is SGHNT and CDR2 YYREEE (reference sequence). This CDR3 is CASSSSGRAWNEQFF. DNA for the CDR3: TGTGCCAGTAGCTCTAGCGGGAGGGCCTGGAATGAGCAGTTCTTC.

This clonotype appeared many times. The V and J genes are TRBV24-1 and TRBJ2-7; D is possibly TRBD1 or TRBD2 (5 bases each). Trimming removed 7 bases from V and 7 bases from J, with 16 bases in between. Germline assignment: CDR1 KGHDR and CDR2 SFDVKD. This CDR3 is 13 amino acids long. As DNA, the CDR3 is TGTGCCACCAGCCGCGGAACGGGGCGGGAGCAGTACTTC. It is translated as CATSRGTGREQYF.

The sample holds a few counts of this clonotype. The chain employs TRBV3-1 and TRBJ1-4; perhaps TRBD1 as D (5 bases). The V and J ends lost 4 bases and 8 bases respectively, with 20 bases between them. This CDR3 has 16 residues. Germline V lookup: CDR1 LGHDT, CDR2 YNNKEL (reference sequence). In DNA form, the CDR3 reads TGTGCCAGCAGCCCCGGGGGAGGAGGGGATCGGGAAAAACTGTTTTTT. As protein: CASSPGGGGDREKLFF.

The sample holds many counts of this clonotype. The V call is TRBV28, the J call TRBJ1-1; TRBD1 might be the D (5 bases). The CDR3 is 13 amino acids. V was shortened by 4 bases and J by 6 bases, with 12 bases between the two germline ends. Germline lookup yields CDR1 MDHEN and CDR2 SYDVKM. For the CDR3, the DNA is TGTGCCAGCAGTTACGATGGGGGGGCTGAAGCTTTCTTT. It is translated as CASSYDGGAEAFF.

This clonotype was counted only a few times. The chain uses TRBV6-6 and TRBJ1-4, with a weak D call TRBD1 (5 bases). The CDR3 extends over 14 amino acids. Germline V gives CDR1 MNHNY, CDR2 SVGAGI (reference sequence). V lost 0 bases, J lost 8 bases, and 10 bases lay in between. The CDR3 bases are TGTGCCAGCAGTTACTCGGGACCCGAAGAAAAACTGTTTTTT. The encoded protein is CASSYSGPEEKLFF.

The rearrangement uses TRBV27 and TRBJ1-1; D not resolved. Trimming took off 5 bases at V and 2 bases at J, with 12 bases between the two ends. The CDR3 extends over 14 amino acids. The germline gives CDR1 MNHEY, CDR2 SMNVEV (reference sequence). CDR3 protein: CASSGSPRNTEAFF. DNA for the CDR3: TGTGCCAGCAGTGGGTCCCCTCGAAACACTGAAGCTTTCTTT.

The V gene is TRBV9, the J gene TRBJ1-3; D gene unclear. Trimming removed 0 bases at V and 0 bases at J, with 7 bases between. There are 15 residues in the CDR3. Germline CDR1 and CDR2: SGDLS and YYNGEE. CDR3: CASSVGQSSGNTIYF. CDR3 DNA sequence: TGTGCCAGCAGCGTAGGCCAGAGCTCTGGAAACACCATATATTTT.

This clonotype was counted many times. CDR3 nucleotides: TGTGCCAGCGTTGGCGTGAGCTCCTACGAGCAGTACTTC. Translation gives CASVGVSSYEQYF. V and J are TRBV6-1 and TRBJ2-7; D gene unclear. The germline V gene has CDR1 MNHNS and CDR2 SASEGT. V was cut by 8 bases and J by 0 bases, with 11 bases left in between. The CDR3 totals 13 residues.

The V and J genes are TRBV28 and TRBJ2-7; no clear D gene. The CDR3 has 14 residues. CDR1 MDHEN and CDR2 SYDVKM come from the germline V gene. V was pared by 3 bases and J by 4 bases, with 13 bases between. CDR3: CASSLRPRPYEQYF. CDR3 DNA: TGTGCCAGCAGTTTGCGACCCCGACCATACGAGCAGTACTTC.